The 12 T cell receptor beta chains reported below all come from one sample, sequenced in a study of breast tumors, draining lymph nodes, adjacent tissues. MiXCR, applied by TCRdb to the multiplex PCR reads, yields one record per CDR3 protein. The repertoire consists of over 15,000 distinct CDR3 sequences, with approximately 55% occurring once and the leading ten covering 16%. The sample comprised tumor-adjacent breast tissue. Every receptor here comes from a female donor with breast cancer. Some clones in this sample may be carry-over from other donors' samples.

Many counts were recorded for this clonotype. This could be a read error, since a much larger clone is one nucleotide away. The genes are TRBV6-5 and TRBJ2-1; D possibly corresponds to TRBD2 (5 bases). This CDR3 region has 11 residues. Trimming stripped 5 bases from V and 10 bases from J, with 9 bases between. Germline CDR1 and CDR2: MNHEY and SVGAGI. CDR3: CASSHGGEQFF. As DNA, the CDR3 is TGTGCCAGCAGTCACGGCGGGGAGCAGTTCTTC.

The V gene is TRBV29-1, the J gene TRBJ1-5; 7 positions agree with TRBD1. The CDR3 is 14 residues long. CDR1 SQVTM and CDR2 ANQGSEA come from the germline V gene. Trimming removed 5 bases from V and 2 bases from J; junction bases left unmatched: 6. The DNA for the CDR3 is TGCAGCGTTAGGACAGGTCCGGGCAATCAGCCCCAGCATTTT. Translation: CSVRTGPGNQPQHF.

This clonotype appeared a few times. This sequence may be a read error, since a much larger clone differs from it by one base. The gene calls are TRBV9 and TRBJ2-7; 15 nucleotides match TRBD2. Germline loops: CDR1 SGDLS, CDR2 YYNGEE. V trimming: 3 bases; J trimming: 4 bases; junction bases outside the gene matches: 2. This CDR3 region has 15 residues. This CDR3 is CASSGGTSGRYEQYF. In nucleotides, the CDR3 is TGTGCCAGCAGCGGTGGGACTAGCGGGAGGTACGAGCAGTACTTC. The whole variable domain, filled in from reference TRBV9 and TRBJ2-7, reads DSGVTQTPKHLITATGQRVTLRCSPRSGDLSVYWYQQSLDQGLQFLIQYYNGEERAKGNILERFSAQQFPDLHSELNLSSLELGDSALYFCASSGGTSGRYEQYFGPGTRLTVT.

The table lists this clonotype with many counts. The chain joins TRBV3-1 to TRBJ2-3, with TRBD2 identical over 9 bases. Germline V gene sequence: CDR1 LGHDT, CDR2 YNNKEL (reference sequence). The CDR3 runs to 16 residues. J lost 3 bases, V lost 5 bases, and 9 bases had no gene match. Here the CDR3 DNA reads TGTGCCAGCAGCATCCTAGCGGGAACGGGGACAGATACGCAGTATTTT. It encodes CASSILAGTGTDTQYF.

This clonotype was seen repeatedly, ten times or more. The V gene is TRBV5-4, the J gene TRBJ1-4, with a possible D match to TRBD1 (5 bases). CDR1 SGHNT and CDR2 YYREEE come from the germline V gene (reference sequence). CDR3 size: 14 residues. The ends were cut back, 1 base at V and 8 bases at J, with 12 bases in the middle. The CDR3 reads CASSLNRDLEKLFF. The DNA of the CDR3 is TGTGCCAGCAGCTTGAACCGGGACCTCGAAAAACTGTTTTTT.

This clonotype is classed as medium-sized. The CDR3 bases are TGTGCCAGCAGTGGGGGAGCGCCTAATTCACCCCTCCACTTT. This translates into CASSGGAPNSPLHF. This chain connects TRBV2 to TRBJ1-6; D is uncertain. Germline-derived CDR1 and CDR2 are SNHLY and FYNNEI. The V and J ends lost 4 bases and 6 bases respectively, with 10 bases between them. The CDR3 consists of 14 residues.

The genes are TRBV4-3 and TRBJ1-4, with a weak D call TRBD1 (5 bases). CDR1 and CDR2 from the germline V gene are LGHNA and YSLEER. Trimming took off 4 bases at V and 5 bases at J, with 14 bases between the two ends. This CDR3 is 15 amino acids long. CDR3 sequence: CASSPQGVGNEKLFF. The CDR3 DNA sequence: TGCGCCAGCAGCCCTCAGGGAGTAGGGAATGAAAAACTGTTTTTT.

The chain couples TRBV20-1 to TRBJ1-2, with 9 bases identical to TRBD1. CDR3 size: 12 residues. CDR1 and CDR2 from the germline V gene are DFQATT and SNEGSKA (reference sequence). V lost 5 bases to trimming and J lost 7 bases; unmatched junction nucleotides: 5. This CDR3 is CSAPDRGIGYTF. CDR3 bases: TGCAGTGCTCCGGACAGGGGCATTGGCTACACCTTC.

The CDR3, as DNA: TGCAGCGTTTCAGGGGGGCTTGGCTACACCTTC. Its translation: CSVSGGLGYTF. The chain employs TRBV29-1 and TRBJ1-2, with 7 bases lining up with TRBD1. The junction had 4 bases not matched to a gene; V was cut back by 5 bases and J by 7 bases. Germline CDR1 and CDR2: SQVTM and ANQGSEA. CDR3 length: 11 amino acids.

By share, this clonotype ranks as large. The V call is TRBV20-1, the J call TRBJ1-2; D is perhaps TRBD1 (6 bases). Germline V CDR1 and CDR2: DFQATT, SNEGSKA (reference sequence). This CDR3 is 12 amino acids long. V lost 6 bases and J 10 bases, leaving 18 bases between the germline ends. For the CDR3, the DNA is TGCAGTGCCCCCGATCCAGGGGTTTTCTACACCTTC. Protein sequence: CSAPDPGVFYTF.

This clonotype was seen ten or more times. This CDR3 reads CASSAGGTDPSGNTIYF. The CDR3 DNA is TGCGCCAGCAGCGCGGGGGGTACCGATCCCTCTGGAAACACCATATATTTT. The V call is TRBV5-1, the J call TRBJ1-3, with D perhaps TRBD1 (5 bases). CDR1 and CDR2 (germline): SGHRS, YFSETQ. The CDR3 runs 17 residues. V lost 4 bases and J lost 0, with 17 bases in between.

The rearrangement joins TRBV7-2 to TRBJ2-1; TRBD2 agrees at 8 bases. The V segment lost 5 bases and the J segment 5 bases; nucleotides outside the gene matches: 5. Germline V gives CDR1 SGHTA, CDR2 FQGNSA. This CDR3 is built from 14 residues. The CDR3 DNA sequence: TGTGCCAGCAGCGACAGCGGGAGCCACAATGAGCAGTTCTTC. Translated: CASSDSGSHNEQFF.